The present T cell receptor (beta chain) was sequenced within a study of blood T cell repertoires in COVID-19. The wider study: Sites across the United States, Italy and Spain contributed samples from acute and convalescent COVID-19.

Profiling relied on immunoSEQ multiplex PCR, and the TCRdb table lists in-frame clones only, not all of them. The sample consists of roughly 400,000 clones, 80% to 90% of them appearing once. Input material: peripheral blood. This clonotype was obtained from an older woman with COVID-19, enrolled during active disease.

The CDR3 loop reads CASSLTVATGGIQLFF. The CDR3 DNA reads TGTGCCAGCAGCTTGACAGTTGCGACAGGGGGCATCCAACTGTTTTTT. The chain links TRBV5-5 to TRBJ1-4; 10 bases are shared with TRBD1. Germline V gives CDR1 SGHKS, CDR2 YYEKEE (reference sequence). This CDR3 is 16 amino acids long. Trimming removed 1 base from V and 12 bases from J; junction bases left unmatched: 12.